Listed below are T cell receptor beta chains from one sample, sequenced in a study of cytomegalovirus exposure and HLA in healthy donors. Here immunoSEQ multiplex PCR was the method, and the copy in TCRdb shows in-frame clones only, minus some. This repertoire shows 150,000 to 200,000 clones, roughly 80% found once; its top ten account for less than 2%. Sequenced sample: PBMCs. These receptors were taken from a woman between 18 and 30 years old in good health and CMV-seronegative. The CDR3 runs from the conserved cysteine through the conserved F or W. The D gene is left open where the match is weak. Size tells how often a clone was seen (once, few, many) or the class of an expanded clone, and some rows leave it out.

CDR3aa,CDR3nt,d_gene,abundance,j_gene,v_gene
CASSPHHSYYGYTF,TGTGCCAGCAGTCCTCACCACAGTTACTATGGCTACACCTTC,.,.,TRBJ1-2,TRBV7-2
CASGLVRDRGTDTQYF,TGTGCTAGTGGTTTGGTCCGGGACAGAGGCACAGATACGCAGTATTTT,TRBD1,.,TRBJ2-3,TRBV12-5
CASSYPDRGGYNEQFF,TGCGCCAGCAGCTACCCTGACAGGGGGGGATACAATGAGCAGTTCTTC,TRBD1,.,TRBJ2-1,TRBV5-1
CASSSGTSGNNEQFF,TGTGCCAGCAGTTCTGGGACTAGCGGGAACAATGAGCAGTTCTTC,TRBD2,once,TRBJ2-1,TRBV6-6
CATNNGDINEKLFF,TGTGCCACCAACAACGGGGATATCAATGAAAAACTGTTTTTT,.,few,TRBJ1-4,TRBV6-1
CASLVNTEAFF,TGTGCCAGCTTAGTCAACACTGAAGCTTTCTTT,.,.,TRBJ1-1,TRBV28
CASSSRWGEGQETQYF,TGTGCCAGCAGCTCGCGGTGGGGGGAGGGTCAAGAGACCCAGTACTTC,TRBD2,.,TRBJ2-5,TRBV11-3
CASSLVLQETQYF,TGTGCCAGCAGCTTGGTTCTCCAAGAGACCCAGTACTTC,.,.,TRBJ2-5,TRBV5-6
CASSLGGLFSQSTDTQYF,TGTGCCAGCAGCCTGGGCGGACTTTTCTCCCAAAGCACAGATACGCAGTATTTT,.,.,TRBJ2-3,TRBV7-9
CASSLEGETQYF,TGTGCCAGCAGTTTAGAGGGAGAGACCCAGTACTTC,.,.,TRBJ2-5,TRBV27
CASSIRSDEQFF,TGTGCCAGTAGTATTCGGTCCGATGAGCAGTTCTTC,.,.,TRBJ2-1,TRBV19
CASIPDSVNSPLHF,TGTGCCAGCATACCCGACAGCGTAAATTCACCCCTCCACTTT,.,.,TRBJ1-6,TRBV6-6
CASSKIQGADTQYF,TGCGCCAGCAGCAAAATCCAGGGGGCAGATACGCAGTATTTT,TRBD1,.,TRBJ2-3,TRBV10-1
CASSSSRGRSRTDTQYF,TGTGCCAGCAGTTCCTCCAGGGGGCGGAGTAGAACAGATACGCAGTATTTT,TRBD1,.,TRBJ2-3,TRBV28
CASSQDGYNEQFF,TGTGCCAGCAGCCAAGACGGCTACAATGAGCAGTTCTTC,.,.,TRBJ2-1,TRBV14
CASSPPGSGRRNEQFF,TGTGCCAGCAGTCCCCCCGGTAGCGGGAGGAGAAATGAGCAGTTCTTC,TRBD2,.,TRBJ2-1,TRBV28
CASSLEPGRAFF,TGTGCCAGCAGCCTAGAACCTGGGCGAGCTTTCTTT,.,.,TRBJ1-1,TRBV9
CASSLIQGGEQFF,TGCGCCAGCAGCTTGATACAGGGGGGTGAGCAGTTCTTC,TRBD1,few,TRBJ2-1,TRBV5-1
CSVRDRGPNTEAFF,TGCAGCGTCCGCGACAGGGGCCCGAACACTGAAGCTTTCTTT,TRBD1,once,TRBJ1-1,TRBV29-1
CASSHNGHFSNQPQHF,TGTGCCAGCAGTCATAACGGACATTTTAGCAATCAGCCCCAGCATTTT,.,once,TRBJ1-5,TRBV7-7
CASSDRGGTEAFF,TGCGCCAGCAGTGACCGGGGAGGTACTGAAGCTTTCTTT,.,few,TRBJ1-1,TRBV10-2
CASSTYRAAKNIQYF,TGTGCCAGTAGTACGTACAGGGCAGCCAAAAACATTCAGTACTTC,.,.,TRBJ2-4,TRBV19
CASSQVYSTISGNTIYF,TGCGCCAGCAGCCAAGTATACAGCACGATCTCTGGAAACACCATATATTTT,.,few,TRBJ1-3,TRBV4-3
CASSFVGQGMNTEAFF,TGTGCCAGCAGCTTTGTCGGGCAGGGCATGAACACTGAAGCTTTCTTT,.,.,TRBJ1-1,TRBV12-1
CASSFDTSGNTIYF,TGTGCCAGCAGCTTTGACACCTCTGGAAACACCATATATTTT,.,.,TRBJ1-3,TRBV11-2
CASSEYGRGRYNEQFF,TGTGCCAGCAGTGAGTATGGCAGGGGTAGATACAATGAGCAGTTCTTC,.,.,TRBJ2-1,TRBV6-1
CATSRRQGNTEAFF,TGTGCCACCAGCAGACGGCAGGGGAACACTGAAGCTTTCTTT,.,few,TRBJ1-1,TRBV15
CASSPQGSSPLHF,TGCGCCAGCAGCCCACAGGGAAGTTCACCCCTCCACTTT,.,.,TRBJ1-6,TRBV4-3
CAWSGGYASGNTIYF,TGTGCCTGGAGTGGCGGGTACGCCTCTGGAAACACCATATATTTT,.,.,TRBJ1-3,TRBV30
CASSLGQGETQYF,TGCGCCAGCAGCTTAGGACAGGGGGAGACCCAGTACTTC,TRBD1,.,TRBJ2-5,TRBV5-1
CASSLGGMYTF,TGTGCCAGCAGTCTAGGGGGCATGTACACCTTC,TRBD1,.,TRBJ1-2,TRBV11-2
CAWNSNYGYTF,TGTGCCTGGAACAGTAACTATGGCTACACCTTC,.,.,TRBJ1-2,TRBV30
CAWSVALATETQYF,TGTGCCTGGAGTGTTGCGCTAGCCACAGAGACCCAGTACTTC,.,once,TRBJ2-5,TRBV30
CASSSTGYNEQFF,TGTGCCTCTAGCTCCACGGGCTACAATGAGCAGTTCTTC,.,once,TRBJ2-1,TRBV19
CARSPDLGGLAENNEQFF,TGTGCCAGAAGCCCCGACCTTGGGGGACTAGCGGAAAACAATGAGCAGTTCTTC,TRBD2,.,TRBJ2-1,TRBV5-3
CASSQETGGGNQPQHF,TGCGCCAGCAGCCAAGAAACAGGTGGGGGCAATCAGCCCCAGCATTTT,.,.,TRBJ1-5,TRBV4-1
CATSRPGQGVYDEQFF,TGTGCCACCAGCAGGCCGGGACAGGGTGTATACGATGAGCAGTTCTTC,TRBD1,.,TRBJ2-1,TRBV15
CASSLDHTGRAPDTQYF,TGTGCCAGCAGCTTAGATCACACCGGGAGGGCCCCAGATACGCAGTATTTT,TRBD2,.,TRBJ2-3,TRBV11-3
CASRTTGDPGFPQHF,TGTGCCAGCAGAACAACAGGGGACCCAGGGTTTCCCCAGCATTTT,TRBD1,once,TRBJ1-5,TRBV6-5
CASSLLGQPSHGYTF,TGTGCCAGCAGCTTATTGGGACAGCCATCCCATGGCTACACCTTC,TRBD1,.,TRBJ1-2,TRBV5-5
CASSIQGAPTYGYTF,TGTGCCAGCAGCATACAGGGGGCTCCGACCTATGGCTACACCTTC,TRBD1,.,TRBJ1-2,TRBV5-4
CASSNAESTDTQYF,TGTGCCAGTAGTAATGCGGAGAGCACAGATACGCAGTATTTT,.,.,TRBJ2-3,TRBV19
CASSASPGSGTHEQFF,TGTGCCAGCAGCGCGTCTCCCGGGAGCGGTACCCATGAGCAGTTCTTC,.,.,TRBJ2-1,TRBV11-2
CASSYRIMTGGASGETQYF,TGTGCCAGCAGTTACCGAATAATGACAGGGGGAGCCTCAGGGGAGACCCAGTACTTC,TRBD1,.,TRBJ2-5,TRBV7-2
CASSYSIADNYGYTF,TGTGCCAGCAGTTACTCGATTGCGGATAACTATGGCTACACCTTC,.,.,TRBJ1-2,TRBV6-5
CASSQDLRAGELFF,TGTGCCAGCAGCCAAGATTTGAGGGCCGGGGAGCTGTTTTTT,.,.,TRBJ2-2,TRBV14
CASSQEQGNYGYTF,TGTGCCAGCAGCCAAGAACAGGGTAACTATGGCTACACCTTC,.,.,TRBJ1-2,TRBV4-2
CASSRSGAYEQYF,TGTGCCAGTAGTAGGAGCGGGGCCTACGAGCAGTACTTC,TRBD2,.,TRBJ2-7,TRBV19
CASSQVGLASQETQYF,TGTGCCAGCAGCCAAGTAGGACTAGCGTCTCAAGAGACCCAGTACTTC,TRBD2,.,TRBJ2-5,TRBV14
CASSFSFPGANVLTF,TGTGCCAGCAGCTTCTCTTTCCCTGGGGCCAACGTCCTGACTTTC,.,once,TRBJ2-6,TRBV7-9
CASSLAGQGGDIQYF,TGTGCCAGCAGCTTGGCCGGCCAGGGCGGGGACATTCAGTACTTC,.,.,TRBJ2-4,TRBV5-4
CASSWTGGASQPQHF,TGTGCCAGCAGTTGGACAGGGGGCGCATCTCAGCCCCAGCATTTT,TRBD1,.,TRBJ1-5,TRBV6-5
CASSPSVYTGELFF,TGCGCCAGCAGTCCGTCCGTTTACACCGGGGAGCTGTTTTTT,.,.,TRBJ2-2,TRBV5-1
CASRQGLEKLFF,TGTGCCAGCAGACAGGGCCTAGAAAAACTGTTTTTT,.,.,TRBJ1-4,TRBV6-5